The clone carrying this T cell receptor (beta chain) has a count of ten or more. Antigen unknown. The CDR3 is 13 residues long. Trimming removed 4 bases at V and 5 bases at J, with 12 bases between. The germline gives CDR1 DFQATT, CDR2 SNEGSKA (reference sequence). The time point was: sample taken at primary tumor resection. Samples came from about 72 TRACERx patients with untreated early-stage lung cancer. The data were taken from a study of spatial heterogeneity in lung cancer. Study-wide background: Alpha-chain sequences were consistently detected in smaller numbers than beta-chain sequences. A module score for T cells, taken from matched bulk RNA-seq, correlated strongly with TCR transcript counts in tumor regions. Findings and caveats of the study: Within tumors, counts of expanded alpha and beta TCRs tracked tumor mutation counts.

TCRdb reanalysed the 5' RACE reads using MiXCR and keeps one entry per CDR3 protein. The data contain approximately 5,000 distinct CDR3 sequences, 22% of them seen just once; the ten biggest clones take up more than 9.5%. The source was lung tumor tissue, collected at surgery. The J gene is TRBJ1-5, the V gene TRBV20-1; no definite D call. The TCR originated in a male donor with early-stage non-small cell lung cancer. The CDR3 loop reads CSAIVRMDQPQHF. The CDR3 coding sequence is TGCAGTGCTATCGTTCGTATGGATCAGCCCCAGCATTTT.